This TCR beta chain originates from a study of T cell responses to AZD1222 COVID-19 vaccine. Libraries were prepared by immunoSEQ multiplex PCR; TCRdb keeps only in-frame clonotypes and omits some of them. Among more than 110,000 clones listed, roughly 88% were seen once. CDR3 length: 13 amino acids. V was pared by 5 bases and J by 4 bases, with 4 bases of the junction left unmatched. Germline V gene lookup returns CDR1 MDHEN and CDR2 SYDVKM. The sample in question was peripheral blood, obtained on day 0 of AZD1222 vaccination. The chain couples TRBV28 to TRBJ1-2; 7 nucleotides match TRBD1. The clonotype comes from an adult in good health. The CDR3 region has the DNA TGTGCCAGCAGTCTCAGGGGGGCCTATGGCTACACCTTC. Encoded protein: CASSLRGAYGYTF.